This entry lists 25 T cell receptor beta chains sequenced from one sample in a study of cytomegalovirus exposure and HLA in healthy donors. 13 Jbeta primers and 60 Vbeta primers were used for the PCR. TCRdb's table, derived via immunoSEQ multiplex PCR, lists solely in-frame clones and lacks some. The sample contains approximately 150,000 clones, roughly 79% of which appear only once. What was sequenced was PBMCs. These receptors were collected from a male donor in good health and CMV-seronegative.

About this clone: Because the CDR3 is missing its conserved closing phenylalanine or tryptophan, this is likely a read error. The DNA is left out, because the CDR3 cannot be placed on it with certainty; the CDR3 is given as TCRdb lists it. This chain connects TRBV7-5 to TRBJ2-7; TRBD1, the D gene given by the table, was not confirmed from the DNA. TRBV7-5 is annotated as a pseudogene. The CDR3 length is 9 residues, termini included. Here the CDR3 reads CARRDRQVA.

The chain combines TRBV2 with TRBJ1-2, with D perhaps matching TRBD1 (5 bases). Germline-derived CDR1 and CDR2 are SNHLY and FYNNEI. CDR3 size: 12 residues. The V and J ends lost 3 bases and 5 bases respectively, with 7 bases between them. CDR3 bases: TGTGCCAGCAGTGACAGGGCGTATGGCTACACCTTC. It yields the protein CASSDRAYGYTF. The whole variable domain, filled in from reference TRBV2 and TRBJ1-2, reads EPEVTQTPSHQVTQMGQEVILRCVPISNHLYFYWYRQILGQKVEFLVSFYNNEISEKSEIFDDQFSVERPDGSNFTLKIRSTKLEDSAMYFCASSDRAYGYTFGSGTRLTVV.

This chain joins TRBV18 and TRBJ2-7, with 15 bases matching TRBD2. The trim removed 3 bases at V and 6 bases at J, leaving 0 bases unmatched. CDR1 and CDR2 from the germline V gene are KGHSH and LQKENI. The CDR3 covers 14 residues. CDR3 DNA sequence: TGTGCCAGCTCACCGGGACTAGCGGGGGGCGAGCAGTACTTC. Amino acid sequence: CASSPGLAGGEQYF.

The J gene is TRBJ2-3, the V gene TRBV11-2, with 9 positions matching TRBD2. J was trimmed by 2 bases and V by 0 bases; bases with no gene match: 6. Germline V gene data show CDR1 as SGHAT and CDR2 as FQNNGV. The CDR3 contains 17 residues. The CDR3 here is CASSLDMRGGVTDTQYF. The CDR3 coding sequence is TGTGCCAGCAGCTTAGATATGCGGGGGGGCGTCACAGATACGCAGTATTTT.

J is TRBJ2-1 and V is TRBV6-6; TRBD2 might be the D (5 bases). Trimming took off 6 bases at V and 4 bases at J, with 16 bases between the two ends. This CDR3 has 15 amino acids. Germline values: CDR1 MNHNY, CDR2 SVGAGI (reference sequence). The CDR3, as DNA: TGTGCCAGCAGCCCTACGGGATCATTGTACAATGAGCAGTTCTTC. This translates into CASSPTGSLYNEQFF.

V usage is TRBV15 and J usage is TRBJ2-7; TRBD2 matches at 8 bases. V was clipped by 0 bases and J by 4 bases; unmatched bases: 8. The germline gives CDR1 LNHNV, CDR2 YYDKDF (reference sequence). The CDR3 runs 16 residues. In DNA form, the CDR3 reads TGTGCCACCAGCAGAGATGGTGGGGCGGGGGGATACGAGCAGTACTTC. Translation gives CATSRDGGAGGYEQYF.

This clone was recorded a few times. The V and J genes are TRBV2 and TRBJ1-2; 12 bases agree with TRBD1. Per the germline V gene, CDR1 is SNHLY and CDR2 is FYNNEI. Trimming cost V 7 bases and J 6 bases; bases outside gene matches: 3. The length of the CDR3 is 13 residues. The CDR3 DNA reads TGTGCCAGCATGGGACAGGGGGCCAATGGCTACACCTTC. Translated, it gives CASMGQGANGYTF.

CDR3 sequence (DNA): TGTGCCAGCAGCCTGAACAGGGACTATGGCTACACCTTC. This gives the protein CASSLNRDYGYTF. The J gene is TRBJ1-2, the V gene TRBV5-6; maybe TRBD1 (6 bases). Germline CDR1 is SGHDT and CDR2 is YYEEEE. Trimming stripped 4 bases from V and 3 bases from J, with 10 bases between. This CDR3 region has 13 residues.

This chain uses TRBV5-1 with TRBJ2-3, with 10 bases that match TRBD2. CDR3 size: 18 residues. V was clipped by 4 bases and J by 1 base; unmatched bases: 12. The V gene's germline CDR1 is SGHRS and CDR2 YFSETQ. In DNA, the CDR3 is TGCGCCAGCAGCCGGGGGGGGATCGGACTAGCGGGCACAGATACGCAGTATTTT. Translation gives CASSRGGIGLAGTDTQYF.

The V call is TRBV9, the J call TRBJ2-1; TRBD2 matches 16 bases. CDR3 length: 19 residues. Germline CDR1 is SGDLS and CDR2 is YYNGEE. Losses at the gene ends were 4 bases for V and 1 base for J; bases not matched to a gene: 8. CDR3 loop: CASSPPPGLAGGSYNEQFF. CDR3 sequence (DNA): TGTGCCAGCAGCCCCCCCCCGGGACTAGCGGGAGGGTCCTACAATGAGCAGTTCTTC. Using reference TRBV9 and TRBJ2-1 for the parts outside the CDR3, the full variable domain is DSGVTQTPKHLITATGQRVTLRCSPRSGDLSVYWYQQSLDQGLQFLIQYYNGEERAKGNILERFSAQQFPDLHSELNLSSLELGDSALYFCASSPPPGLAGGSYNEQFFGPGTRLTVL.

The chain combines TRBV5-1 with TRBJ2-5; 7 bases fit TRBD1. After removal of 5 bases from V and 1 base from J, the junction contained 5 bases not matched to a gene. The CDR3 covers 14 residues. Germline V gene sequence: CDR1 SGHRS, CDR2 YFSETQ. CDR3 region: CASSRDSSQETQYF. The CDR3 DNA is TGCGCCAGCAGTCGGGACAGCTCCCAAGAGACCCAGTACTTC.

The rearrangement joins TRBV5-1 to TRBJ2-7; 9 bases match TRBD2. Unmatched junction bases numbered 9, after V lost 4 bases and J lost 4 bases. The CDR3 runs 15 residues. Germline V CDR1 and CDR2: SGHRS, YFSETQ. CDR3 DNA: TGCGCCAGCAGCCCGGGGGGTAGCGGGAGATACGAGCAGTACTTC. Its protein is CASSPGGSGRYEQYF. The full variable domain, in which reference TRBV5-1 and TRBJ2-7 provide the parts outside the CDR3, is KAGVTQTPRYLIKTRGQQVTLSCSPISGHRSVSWYQQTPGQGLQFLFEYFSETQRNKGNFPGRFSGRQFSNSRSEMNVSTLELGDSALYLCASSPGGSGRYEQYFGPGTRLTVT.

The chain has TRBV2 and TRBJ1-6; D is possibly TRBD1 (5 bases). V gave up 6 bases and J gave up 10 bases, with 16 bases separating them. Germline V gene sequence: CDR1 SNHLY, CDR2 FYNNEI. The CDR3 runs to 14 residues. CDR3 loop: CASSSTGLGSPLHF. For the CDR3, the DNA is TGTGCCAGCAGCTCAACAGGTCTAGGGTCACCCCTCCACTTT.

This clone came up once. The rearrangement uses TRBV30 and TRBJ1-2, with D hard to call. The CDR3 is 12 residues long. Per the germline V gene, CDR1 is GTSNPN and CDR2 is SVGIG (reference sequence). V lost 0 bases and J lost 9, with 11 bases in between. The CDR3 sequence: CAWSVPIRCYTF. Here the CDR3 DNA reads TGTGCCTGGAGTGTACCCATTCGGTGCTACACCTTC.

The chain is built from TRBV20-1 and TRBJ2-1; 8 nucleotides agree with TRBD2. The germline V gene has CDR1 DFQATT and CDR2 SNEGSKA (reference sequence). J was trimmed by 7 bases and V by 5 bases; bases with no gene match: 1. The CDR3 has 11 amino acids. The CDR3 loop is CSAVAGNEQFF. The DNA of the CDR3 is TGCAGTGCTGTAGCGGGAAATGAGCAGTTCTTC.

This sequence joins TRBV19 and TRBJ1-1; D call uncertain. Trimming cost V 0 bases and J 11 bases, with 16 bases left between them. CDR3 length: 14 residues. Germline values: CDR1 LNHDA, CDR2 SQIVND (reference sequence). CDR3 region: CASSIDHVPRSAFF. The CDR3 nucleotides read TGTGCCAGTAGTATAGATCACGTTCCCAGGTCGGCTTTCTTT.

The chain is built from TRBV28 and TRBJ1-2; the D is unclear. The V and J ends lost 7 bases and 5 bases respectively, with 8 bases between them. Looked up from germline, CDR1 is MDHEN and CDR2 is SYDVKM. The CDR3 runs 11 residues. CDR3 DNA sequence: TGTGCCAGCATGAGATTATATGGCTACACCTTC. Protein sequence: CASMRLYGYTF.

On this clone itself: Compared with germline, one end of the junction differs, possibly owing to a read error. The chain couples TRBV7-9 to TRBJ1-1, with a tentative D call TRBD1 (6 bases). Per the germline V gene, CDR1 is SEHNR and CDR2 is FQNEAQ (reference sequence). The CDR3 runs to 12 residues. CDR3 DNA: TGTTCCAGCAGTCAAACAGGGATTGAAGCTTTCTTT. This sequence encodes CSSSQTGIEAFF.

The rearrangement uses TRBV27 and TRBJ2-1; TRBD2 agrees at 7 bases. Germline-derived CDR1 and CDR2 are MNHEY and SMNVEV (reference sequence). V trimming: 3 bases; J trimming: 3 bases; junction bases outside the gene matches: 2. The CDR3 covers 14 residues. The CDR3 here is CASSFGLVYNEQFF. CDR3 in DNA: TGTGCCAGCAGTTTTGGACTAGTCTACAATGAGCAGTTCTTC.

This clone was seen just once. The rearrangement joins TRBV29-1 to TRBJ2-3, with 9 nucleotides matching TRBD2. After removal of 3 bases from V and 2 bases from J, the junction contained 12 bases not matched to a gene. The CDR3 has 17 residues. The V gene's germline CDR1 is SQVTM and CDR2 ANQGSEA. CDR3 protein: CSVEGRGGLRFTDTQYF. The CDR3 DNA reads TGCAGCGTTGAGGGGCGGGGGGGCTTAAGGTTCACAGATACGCAGTATTTT.

The rearrangement joins TRBV6-5 to TRBJ2-2, with a tentative D call TRBD1 (6 bases). Germline V lookup: CDR1 MNHEY, CDR2 SVGAGI. The CDR3 extends over 14 amino acids. The V end was cut by 5 bases, the J end by 7 bases, with 14 bases between. CDR3 in DNA: TGTGCCAGCAGTCAGACCCCAGGGGACGGGGAGCTGTTTTTT. Residues: CASSQTPGDGELFF.

This clone has more than one count but fewer than ten. The V gene is TRBV19, the J gene TRBJ1-1; no firm D call. The CDR3 has 13 amino acids. The V end lost 5 bases, the J end lost 5 bases, and 12 bases lay between the germline ends. CDR1 and CDR2 (germline): LNHDA, SQIVND (reference sequence). For the CDR3, the DNA is TGTGCCAGTAGTGAATCGGACTGGACTGAAGCTTTCTTT. This codes for CASSESDWTEAFF.

The chain is built from TRBV9 and TRBJ1-1; D is uncertain. The CDR3 is 13 amino acids. Between the trimmed V and J ends, which lost 4 bases and 1 base, there was a span of 8 bases. Germline V gives CDR1 SGDLS, CDR2 YYNGEE. In DNA form, the CDR3 reads TGTGCCAGCAGCCCGCGCCCGAACACTGAAGCTTTCTTT. It encodes CASSPRPNTEAFF.

This clone has only one observation. This chain uses TRBV28 with TRBJ2-7; no clear D. The CDR3 is 12 residues long. V lost 6 bases and J lost 6, with 12 bases in between. Germline values: CDR1 MDHEN, CDR2 SYDVKM. The CDR3: CASSSRVLEQYF. In DNA, the CDR3 is TGTGCCAGCAGCTCCCGGGTGCTCGAGCAGTACTTC.

The chain couples TRBV11-2 to TRBJ1-1; D possibly corresponds to TRBD1 (5 bases). The CDR3 length is 15 residues. Germline CDR1 is SGHAT and CDR2 is FQNNGV. V shed 0 bases and J shed 4 bases, with 12 bases lying between them. The CDR3 nucleotides are TGTGCCAGCAGCTTAGAGGCCAGGGTGAGCACTGAAGCTTTCTTT. Its protein is CASSLEARVSTEAFF. The full variable domain, with the rest looked up from reference TRBV11-2 and TRBJ1-1, is EAGVAQSPRYKIIEKRQSVAFWCNPISGHATLYWYQQILGQGPKLLIQFQNNGVVDDSQLPKDRFSAERLKGVDSTLKIQPAKLEDSAVYLCASSLEARVSTEAFFGQGTRLTVV.